The entry that follows covers one T cell receptor beta chain sequence. Its target is unknown. The data belong to a study of OX40 agonist ivuxolimab in advanced cancers. Overall study results and limits: Low normalized T-cell clonal expansion was also seen in some nonresponders.

Germline CDR1 and CDR2: SGHTA and FQGTGA. The V and J ends lost 5 bases and 6 bases, in that order; junction bases with no gene match: 9. CDR3 length: 15 amino acids. The data were produced by immunoSEQ multiplex PCR, yet TCRdb's version contains in-frame clones alone and is incomplete. The table lists roughly 70,000 clones, 70% to 90% of them singletons. This sequence was found in an adult with an advanced solid tumor such as melanoma, head and neck, liver or kidney cancer. The V and J genes are TRBV7-3 and TRBJ2-3, with 9 bases aligning to TRBD1. Sequenced here: CD4+ or CD8+ T cells sorted from blood, sampled in a trial of the OX40 agonist ivuxolimab. Here the CDR3 DNA reads TGTGCCAGCAGCCAAAGACAGGGGGACGGGGATACGCAGTATTTT. As protein: CASSQRQGDGDTQYF.